Shown below are 16 T cell receptor beta chains from a single sample sequenced in a study of Ad26.COV2.S vaccination and SARS-CoV-2 variants. Treatment here: around 19 received Ad26.COV2.S at low or high dose, single or two shots; 5 received placebo; per-sample allocation not given. Samples were taken on day 63 after the first vaccine or placebo injection. The protocol was immunoSEQ multiplex PCR, while the TCRdb copy is restricted to in-frame clones and leaves out a portion. The sample lists some 300,000 clones, around 83% occurring once. The sample was peripheral blood, taken in a trial of Ad26.COV2.S vaccine versus placebo. The receptors stem from a person aged 18 to 59 who received the Ad26.COV2.S COVID-19 vaccine or a placebo.

The J gene is TRBJ1-1, the V gene TRBV15, with unresolved D. V lost 4 bases, J lost 3 bases, and 9 bases lay in between. The CDR3 runs 13 residues. The V gene's germline CDR1 is LNHNV and CDR2 YYDKDF (reference sequence). CDR3 region: CATSTGSHTEAFF. CDR3 sequence (DNA): TGTGCCACCAGCACCGGCAGTCACACTGAAGCTTTCTTT.

The J gene is TRBJ2-3, the V gene TRBV12-5; D tentatively reads TRBD1 or TRBD2 (5 bases each). V was clipped by 0 bases and J by 14 bases, with 15 bases between them. In germline, CDR1 is LGHNT, CDR2 FRNRAP. The CDR3 sequence is 13 residues long. CDR3 amino acids: CASGLVQEVGPYF. CDR3 sequence (DNA): TGTGCTAGTGGTTTGGTACAGGAGGTGGGCCCGTATTTT.

The genes are TRBV27 and TRBJ1-2, with 7 bases that match TRBD1. This CDR3 is 13 amino acids long. Germline values: CDR1 MNHEY, CDR2 SMNVEV (reference sequence). V trimming: 5 bases; J trimming: 2 bases; junction bases outside the gene matches: 2. The CDR3 sequence is CASSPGQNYGYTF. CDR3 nucleotides: TGTGCCAGCAGTCCGGGACAGAACTATGGCTACACCTTC.

The chain couples TRBV3-1 (or the pseudogene TRBV3-2) to TRBJ1-2; no firm D call. Between the trimmed V and J ends, which lost 0 bases and 8 bases, there was a span of 7 bases. The CDR3 is 12 amino acids. From germline, CDR1 is LGHDT and CDR2 YNNKEL (reference sequence). Here the CDR3 DNA reads TGTGCCAGCAGCCAAGATAACCGGGGCTACACCTTC. It encodes CASSQDNRGYTF.

J is TRBJ2-7 and V is TRBV7-3; 10 positions match TRBD1. Looked up from germline, CDR1 is SGHTA and CDR2 is FQGTGA. This CDR3 comprises 15 residues. V shed 2 bases and J 7 bases; nucleotides not matched to a gene: 8. The chain's CDR3 is CASSLRGQGQGEQYF. The CDR3 region has the DNA TGTGCCAGCAGCTTACGGGGACAGGGGCAAGGAGAGCAGTACTTC.

This clone has more than one count but fewer than ten. The J gene is TRBJ2-7, the V gene TRBV7-9; D gene unclear. Trimming took off 3 bases at V and 5 bases at J, with 14 bases between the two ends. The germline CDR1 and CDR2 sequences are SEHNR and FQNEAQ (reference sequence). This CDR3 spans 14 amino acids. CDR3 sequence reads: CASSFFGMLNEQYF. CDR3 DNA sequence: TGTGCCAGCAGCTTTTTCGGCATGTTGAACGAGCAGTACTTC.

The V and J genes are TRBV5-4 and TRBJ2-5; TRBD2 matches 7 bases. V shed 4 bases, J shed 5 bases, and the junction held 8 bases outside the gene matches. The CDR3 length is 14 residues. The germline V gene encodes CDR1 SGHNT and CDR2 YYREEE (reference sequence). The CDR3 sequence: CASSPPTSVETQYF. The CDR3 DNA reads as TGTGCCAGCAGCCCACCTACTAGCGTGGAGACCCAGTACTTC.

This chain joins TRBV20-1 and TRBJ2-7; D gene unclear. This CDR3 is built from 12 residues. Trimming took 3 bases from V and 0 from J, leaving 6 bases between them. Germline assignment: CDR1 DFQATT and CDR2 SNEGSKA (reference sequence). The CDR3 protein is CSASPSSYEQYF. Here the CDR3 DNA reads TGCAGTGCTAGTCCTAGCTCCTACGAGCAGTACTTC.

The V and J genes are TRBV19 and TRBJ2-7, with TRBD1 as a possible D gene (6 bases). V dropped 6 bases and J dropped 1 base, with 13 bases sitting between them. Germline V gene lookup returns CDR1 LNHDA and CDR2 SQIVND (reference sequence). This CDR3 comprises 14 residues. The CDR3 region has the DNA TGTGCCAGTAGATTGGGGGCTGGGTCCTACGAGCAGTACTTC. It yields the protein CASRLGAGSYEQYF.

V is TRBV16 and J is TRBJ1-5, with D hard to call. CDR1 is KGHSY and CDR2 is FQNENV in the germline V gene. The CDR3 length is 15 residues. V shed 2 bases and J shed 0 bases, with 8 bases lying between them. The CDR3 DNA is TGTGCCAGCAGCCAAGCCGGATATAGCAATCAGCCCCAGCATTTT. It codes for CASSQAGYSNQPQHF.

The chain couples TRBV30 to TRBJ1-1; tentative D call: TRBD1 (5 bases). In germline, CDR1 is GTSNPN, CDR2 SVGIG (reference sequence). The CDR3 runs 13 residues. V lost 3 bases, J lost 0 bases, and 8 bases lay in between. CDR3 residues: CAWSPGMNTEAFF. CDR3 DNA: TGTGCCTGGAGCCCAGGGATGAACACTGAAGCTTTCTTT.

The V gene is TRBV6-6, the J gene TRBJ2-3; 11 positions match TRBD1. Germline V CDR1 and CDR2: MNHNY, SVGAGI (reference sequence). This CDR3 is 17 amino acids long. V was pared by 5 bases and J by 2 bases, with 9 bases of the junction left unmatched. The DNA of the CDR3 is TGTGCCAGCAGTCGGGGGACAGGGGGGACAGACACAGATACGCAGTATTTT. Translation: CASSRGTGGTDTDTQYF.

V is TRBV6-1 and J is TRBJ2-5; possibly TRBD2 for D (5 bases). With 1 base removed from V and 3 bases from J, the gap between germline ends came to 15 bases. There are 16 residues in the CDR3. Germline V CDR1 and CDR2: MNHNS, SASEGT. CDR3 in amino acids: CASSEVGLAYKETQYF. Written as DNA, the CDR3 is TGTGCCAGCAGTGAAGTAGGGCTAGCCTATAAAGAGACCCAGTACTTC.

The CDR3 DNA is TGTGCCAGCAGTGAGGGATTTGGGGGCTACGAGCAGTACTTC. Translating gives CASSEGFGGYEQYF. The chain carries TRBV6-1 and TRBJ2-7; perhaps D is TRBD1 or TRBD2 (5 bases each). The CDR3 totals 14 residues. Looked up from germline, CDR1 is MNHNS and CDR2 is SASEGT. V lost 3 bases to trimming and J lost 3 bases, with 12 bases between them.

This clone was recorded a few times. V and J are TRBV6-2 or TRBV6-3 and TRBJ1-2, with unresolved D. Trimming pared 2 bases from V and 7 bases from J, leaving 8 bases between. Germline CDR1 MNHEY, CDR2 SVGEGT. CDR3 length: 12 residues. CDR3 region: CASSYTTPGYTF. The CDR3 DNA sequence: TGTGCCAGCAGTTACACAACACCTGGCTACACCTTC.

This clone was counted ten times or more. V and J are TRBV5-8 and TRBJ1-6; D perhaps matches TRBD1 (5 bases). CDR1 SGHTS and CDR2 YDEGEE come from the germline V gene. This CDR3 contains 15 residues. Deletions cut 0 bases from V and 9 bases from J, with 13 bases between. The CDR3 sequence is CASSLEWGSGSPLHF. The CDR3 bases are TGTGCCAGCAGCTTGGAATGGGGCAGTGGTTCACCCCTCCACTTT.